This is a list of T cell receptor beta chains from one sample in a study of PD-1 blockade in classical Hodgkin lymphoma. Generated by immunoSEQ multiplex PCR, the TCRdb table keeps only in-frame clones and is missing some. The repertoire includes 37,000 or so clones, approximately 86% of them detected once, and roughly 7.7% sits in the top ten. The source material was peripheral blood mononuclear cells (PBMCs), sampled before the second cycle of nivolumab. These receptors were obtained from a human donor with classical Hodgkin lymphoma. Both conserved end residues are part of each CDR3. D genes are given only for firm matches. For some rows the clone size is stated as once, few or many, or as a class when expanded; others skip it.

clone size,D gene,J gene,V gene,CDR3 protein,CDR3 DNA
.,.,TRBJ1-4,TRBV6-5,CASSGPNEKLFF,TGTGCCAGCAGCGGACCTAATGAAAAACTGTTTTTT
.,TRBD1,TRBJ2-7,TRBV7-9,CASSNRGSSYEQYF,TGTGCCAGCAGCAACAGGGGCTCCTCCTACGAGCAGTACTTC
.,TRBD1,TRBJ1-2,TRBV5-1,CASSRDRGNGAYGYTF,TGCGCCAGCAGCAGGGACAGGGGCAATGGAGCCTATGGCTACACCTTC
.,.,TRBJ2-7,TRBV5-1,CASNPLRGGYEQYF,TGCGCCAGCAACCCCCTTAGAGGGGGATACGAGCAGTACTTC
.,TRBD2,TRBJ2-1,TRBV29-1,CSVEGGQREFSYNEQFF,TGCAGCGTTGAAGGCGGCCAGCGGGAGTTTTCCTACAATGAGCAGTTCTTC
.,.,TRBJ1-6,TRBV7-9,CASSLAAGGDSPLHF,TGTGCCAGCAGCTTAGCTGCGGGTGGGGATTCACCCCTCCACTTT
.,.,TRBJ2-7,TRBV5-4,CASSFEGADYEQYF,TGTGCCAGCAGCTTTGAAGGGGCGGACTACGAGCAGTACTTC
.,TRBD2,TRBJ2-7,TRBV7-9,CASSTSFDEQYF,TGTGCCAGCTCGACTAGCTTTGACGAGCAGTACTTC
.,TRBD1,TRBJ2-7,TRBV18,CASRSGTGVSYLYEQYF,TGTGCCAGCCGCTCTGGGACAGGCGTATCCTACCTCTACGAGCAGTACTTC
once,.,TRBJ2-2,TRBV11-3,CASSLAGHQTGELFF,TGTGCCAGCAGCTTAGCGGGACACCAAACCGGGGAGCTGTTTTTT
.,.,TRBJ2-1,TRBV7-3,CASSLQLVGYNEQFF,TGTGCCAGCAGCTTACAGTTAGTGGGGTACAATGAGCAGTTCTTC
.,TRBD2,TRBJ2-5,TRBV7-2,CASSPGLAGYQETQYF,TGTGCCAGCAGCCCGGGACTAGCGGGATACCAAGAGACCCAGTACTTC
.,TRBD2,TRBJ2-3,TRBV9,CASSTGLADPTDTQYF,TGTGCCAGCAGCACGGGACTAGCGGACCCCACAGATACGCAGTATTTT
.,.,TRBJ2-3,TRBV4-1,CASSHGTSTDTQYF,TGCGCCAGCAGCCACGGTACTAGCACAGATACGCAGTATTTT
.,.,TRBJ1-2,TRBV11-3,CASSFGLLSGYTF,TGTGCCAGCAGCTTTGGGCTACTTAGTGGCTACACCTTC
.,.,TRBJ2-1,TRBV6-4,CASSDEGGGLKGQFF,TGTGCCAGCAGTGACGAGGGTGGAGGGCTAAAGGGGCAGTTCTTC
.,.,TRBJ2-1,TRBV11-2,CATLVGLEQFF,TGTGCCACACTAGTAGGCCTTGAGCAGTTCTTC
.,TRBD2,TRBJ2-7,TRBV9,CASSPLSGGVYEQYF,TGTGCCAGCAGCCCCCTATCGGGAGGGGTTTACGAGCAGTACTTC
.,.,TRBJ2-3,TRBV5-6,CASSLPSTDTQYF,TGTGCCAGCAGCTTGCCGAGCACAGATACGCAGTATTTT
once,TRBD2,TRBJ2-5,TRBV5-1,CASSLVTSGAQTQYF,TGCGCCAGCAGCTTGGTTACTAGCGGGGCCCAGACCCAGTACTTC
.,.,TRBJ2-1,TRBV7-9,CASSLAGSYNEQFF,TGTGCCAGCAGCTTGGCGGGGTCCTACAATGAGCAGTTCTTC
few,TRBD1,TRBJ1-2,TRBV29-1,CSVGHRDRVTGYTF,TGCAGCGTTGGACACCGGGACAGGGTAACTGGCTACACCTTC
.,.,TRBJ2-3,TRBV30,CAWIAATDTQYF,TGTGCCTGGATAGCGGCCACAGATACGCAGTATTTT
.,TRBD2,TRBJ2-7,TRBV5-4,CASSLGGGSGAYEQYF,TGTGCCAGCAGCTTGGGTGGCGGTAGCGGGGCGTACGAGCAGTACTTC
.,.,TRBJ2-5,TRBV15,CATSRGYGSRNEETQYF,TGTGCCACCAGCAGAGGTTATGGGAGTAGGAACGAAGAGACCCAGTACTTC
.,.,TRBJ1-6,TRBV10-3,CAISEWVQSNSPLHF,TGTGCCATCAGTGAGTGGGTTCAGTCCAATTCACCCCTCCACTTT
.,.,TRBJ1-1,TRBV10-3,CAISGEEGLEAFF,TGTGCCATCAGTGGTGAAGAGGGACTCGAAGCTTTCTTT
.,.,TRBJ1-2,TRBV9,CASSVDVNYGYTF,TGTGCCAGCAGCGTAGATGTAAACTATGGCTACACCTTC
.,TRBD2,TRBJ2-1,TRBV30,CAWRTSGRYNNEQFF,TGTGCCTGGAGGACTAGCGGGAGGTACAACAATGAGCAGTTCTTC
.,.,TRBJ1-1,TRBV18,CASSPGQGGFTEAFF,TGTGCCAGCTCACCCGGGCAGGGAGGGTTCACTGAAGCTTTCTTT
.,.,TRBJ1-2,TRBV7-2,CASNKQSGANYGYTF,TGTGCCAGCAACAAACAATCAGGGGCTAACTATGGCTACACCTTC
.,TRBD2,TRBJ2-1,TRBV4-1,CASSQGLLAGGSGNEQFF,TGCGCCAGCAGCCAAGGGCTTCTAGCGGGAGGTTCGGGAAATGAGCAGTTCTTC
.,.,TRBJ2-7,TRBV12-5,CASGLVYEQYF,TGTGCTAGTGGTTTGGTCTACGAGCAGTACTTC
once,.,TRBJ2-3,TRBV4-2,CASSHLLSRGTDTQYF,TGTGCCAGCAGCCACTTACTATCTAGGGGCACAGATACGCAGTATTTT
.,TRBD1,TRBJ1-3,TRBV2,CASGGTGRNTIYF,TGTGCCAGCGGGGGGACAGGGAGAAACACCATATATTTT